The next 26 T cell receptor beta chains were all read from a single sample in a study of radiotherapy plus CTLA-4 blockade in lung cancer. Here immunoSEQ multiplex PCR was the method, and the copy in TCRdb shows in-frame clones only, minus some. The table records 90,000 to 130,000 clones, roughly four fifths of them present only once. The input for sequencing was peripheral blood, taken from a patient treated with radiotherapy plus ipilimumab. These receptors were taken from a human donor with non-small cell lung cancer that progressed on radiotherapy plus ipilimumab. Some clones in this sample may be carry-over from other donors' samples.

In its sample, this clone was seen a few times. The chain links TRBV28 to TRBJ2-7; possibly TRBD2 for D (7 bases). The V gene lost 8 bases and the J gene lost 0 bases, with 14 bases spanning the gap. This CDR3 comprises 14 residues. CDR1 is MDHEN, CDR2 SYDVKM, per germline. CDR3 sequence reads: CASRPGGHSYEQYF. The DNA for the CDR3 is TGTGCCAGCCGACCGGGGGGCCACTCCTACGAGCAGTACTTC.

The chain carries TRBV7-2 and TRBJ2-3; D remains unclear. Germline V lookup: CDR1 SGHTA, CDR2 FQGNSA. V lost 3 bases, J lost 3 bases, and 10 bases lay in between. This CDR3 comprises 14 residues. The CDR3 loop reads CASSFQWGTDTQYF. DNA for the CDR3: TGTGCCAGCAGCTTTCAGTGGGGAACAGATACGCAGTATTTT.

This CDR3 is CASSKGLAQETQYF. The CDR3 coding sequence is TGTGCCAGTAGTAAAGGACTAGCCCAAGAGACCCAGTACTTC. V is TRBV19 and J is TRBJ2-5; 8 nucleotides agree with TRBD2. The CDR3 is 14 amino acids. J lost 1 base, V lost 4 bases, and 2 bases had no gene match. From germline, CDR1 is LNHDA and CDR2 SQIVND (reference sequence).

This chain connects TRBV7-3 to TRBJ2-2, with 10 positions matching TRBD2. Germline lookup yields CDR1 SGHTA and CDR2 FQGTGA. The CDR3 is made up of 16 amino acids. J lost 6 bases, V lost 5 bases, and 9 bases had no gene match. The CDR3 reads CASSLLAGTTPGELFF. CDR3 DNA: TGTGCCAGCAGCCTACTAGCGGGGACAACACCCGGGGAGCTGTTTTTT.

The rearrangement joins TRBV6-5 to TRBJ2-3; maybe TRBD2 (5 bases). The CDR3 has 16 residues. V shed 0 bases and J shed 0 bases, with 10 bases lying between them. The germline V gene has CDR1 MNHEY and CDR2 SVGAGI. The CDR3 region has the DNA TGTGCCAGCAGTTACTCGGTGGAGCGGAGCACAGATACGCAGTATTTT. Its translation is CASSYSVERSTDTQYF.

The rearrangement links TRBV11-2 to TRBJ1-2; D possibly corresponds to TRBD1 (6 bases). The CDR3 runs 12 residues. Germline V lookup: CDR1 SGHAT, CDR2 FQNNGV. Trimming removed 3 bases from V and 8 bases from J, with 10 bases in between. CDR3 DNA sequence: TGTGCCAGCAGCTTGGGACACAGAGGCTACACCTTC. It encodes CASSLGHRGYTF.

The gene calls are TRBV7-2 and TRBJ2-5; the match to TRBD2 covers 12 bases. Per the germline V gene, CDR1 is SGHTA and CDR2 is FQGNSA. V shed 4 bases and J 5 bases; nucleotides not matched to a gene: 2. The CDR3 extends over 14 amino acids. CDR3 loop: CASSYLAGGETQYF. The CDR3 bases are TGTGCCAGCAGCTATCTAGCGGGGGGGGAGACCCAGTACTTC.

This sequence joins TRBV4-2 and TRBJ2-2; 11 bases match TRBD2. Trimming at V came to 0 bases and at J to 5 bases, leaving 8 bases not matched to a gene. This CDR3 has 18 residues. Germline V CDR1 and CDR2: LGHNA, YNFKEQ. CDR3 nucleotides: TGTGCCAGCAGCCAAGAAGGCCTAGCGGGGGGACTAACCGGGGAGCTGTTTTTT. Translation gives CASSQEGLAGGLTGELFF.

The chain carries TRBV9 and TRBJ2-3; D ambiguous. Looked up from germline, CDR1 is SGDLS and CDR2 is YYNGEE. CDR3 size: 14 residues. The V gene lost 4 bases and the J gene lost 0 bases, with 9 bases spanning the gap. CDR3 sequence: CASSSTWSTDTQYF. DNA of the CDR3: TGTGCCAGCAGCTCAACATGGAGCACAGATACGCAGTATTTT. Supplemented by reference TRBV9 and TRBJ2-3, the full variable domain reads DSGVTQTPKHLITATGQRVTLRCSPRSGDLSVYWYQQSLDQGLQFLIQYYNGEERAKGNILERFSAQQFPDLHSELNLSSLELGDSALYFCASSSTWSTDTQYFGPGTRLTVL.

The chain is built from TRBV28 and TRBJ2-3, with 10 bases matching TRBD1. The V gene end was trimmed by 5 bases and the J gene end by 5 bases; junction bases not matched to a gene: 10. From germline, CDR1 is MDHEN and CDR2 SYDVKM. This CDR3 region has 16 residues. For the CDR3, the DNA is TGTGCCAGCAGTCCAGGCGGGGACAGGGGTGGAGATACGCAGTATTTT. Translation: CASSPGGDRGGDTQYF. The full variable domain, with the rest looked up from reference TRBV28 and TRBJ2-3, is DVKVTQSSRYLVKRTGEKVFLECVQDMDHENMFWYRQDPGLGLRLIYFSYDVKMKEKGDIPEGYSVSREKKERFSLILESASTNQTSMYLCASSPGGDRGGDTQYFGPGTRLTVL.

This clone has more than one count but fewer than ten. Here the CDR3 reads CASSLLVSADRSRDTQYF. CDR3 DNA: TGTGCCAGCAGCTTGTTAGTTTCGGCGGACCGAAGCAGGGATACGCAGTATTTT. V and J are TRBV5-6 and TRBJ2-3; D unclear. The CDR3 runs to 18 residues. The germline V gene encodes CDR1 SGHDT and CDR2 YYEEEE. V lost 1 base and J lost 6, with 24 bases in between.

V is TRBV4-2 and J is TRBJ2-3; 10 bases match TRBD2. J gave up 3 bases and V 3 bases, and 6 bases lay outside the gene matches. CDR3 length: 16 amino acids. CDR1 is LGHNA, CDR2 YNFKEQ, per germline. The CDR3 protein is CASSHKGLAETDTQYF. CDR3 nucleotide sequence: TGTGCCAGCAGCCACAAAGGACTAGCGGAAACAGATACGCAGTATTTT.

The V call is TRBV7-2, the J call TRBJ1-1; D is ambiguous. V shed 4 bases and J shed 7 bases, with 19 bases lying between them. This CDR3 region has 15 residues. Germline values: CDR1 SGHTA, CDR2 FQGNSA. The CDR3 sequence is CASSSPGEAIFEAFF. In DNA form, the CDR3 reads TGTGCCAGCAGCTCGCCGGGCGAAGCGATTTTTGAAGCTTTCTTT.

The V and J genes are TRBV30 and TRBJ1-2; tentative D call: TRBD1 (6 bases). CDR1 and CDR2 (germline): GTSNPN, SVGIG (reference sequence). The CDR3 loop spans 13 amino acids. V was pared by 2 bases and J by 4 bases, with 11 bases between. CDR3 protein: CAWSKDSSYGYTF. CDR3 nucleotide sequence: TGTGCCTGGAGTAAGGACAGTTCCTATGGCTACACCTTC.

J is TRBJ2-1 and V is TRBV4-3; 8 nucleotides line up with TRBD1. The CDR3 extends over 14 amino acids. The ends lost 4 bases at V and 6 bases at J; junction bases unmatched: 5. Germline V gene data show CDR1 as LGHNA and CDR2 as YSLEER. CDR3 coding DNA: TGCGCCAGCAGCCCCCTGGACAGGGCCAATGAGCAGTTCTTC. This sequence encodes CASSPLDRANEQFF.

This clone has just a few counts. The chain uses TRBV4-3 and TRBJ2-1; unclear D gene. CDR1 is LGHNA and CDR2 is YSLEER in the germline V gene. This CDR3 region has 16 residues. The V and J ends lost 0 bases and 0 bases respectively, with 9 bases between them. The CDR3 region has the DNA TGCGCCAGCAGCCAAGATTTAGTATCCTCCTACAATGAGCAGTTCTTC. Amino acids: CASSQDLVSSYNEQFF.

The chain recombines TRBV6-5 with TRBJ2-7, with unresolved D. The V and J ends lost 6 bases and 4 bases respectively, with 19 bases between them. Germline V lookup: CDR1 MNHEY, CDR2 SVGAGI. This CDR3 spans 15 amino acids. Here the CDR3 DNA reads TGTGCCAGCAGGAGATATCCCCCCTCGGAATACGAGCAGTACTTC. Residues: CASRRYPPSEYEQYF.

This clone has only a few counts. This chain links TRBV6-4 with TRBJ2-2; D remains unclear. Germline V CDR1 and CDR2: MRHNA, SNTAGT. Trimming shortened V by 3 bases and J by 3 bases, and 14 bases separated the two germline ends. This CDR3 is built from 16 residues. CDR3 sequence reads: CASSESTSSDTGELFF. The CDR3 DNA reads TGTGCCAGCAGTGAAAGCACGAGCAGTGACACCGGGGAGCTGTTTTTT.

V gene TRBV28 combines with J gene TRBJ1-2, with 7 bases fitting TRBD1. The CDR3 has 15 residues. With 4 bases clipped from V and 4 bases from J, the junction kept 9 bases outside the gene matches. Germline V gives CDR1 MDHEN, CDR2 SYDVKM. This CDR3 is CASSSQTGLGYGYTF. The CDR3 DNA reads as TGTGCCAGCAGTTCCCAGACAGGGCTCGGCTATGGCTACACCTTC.

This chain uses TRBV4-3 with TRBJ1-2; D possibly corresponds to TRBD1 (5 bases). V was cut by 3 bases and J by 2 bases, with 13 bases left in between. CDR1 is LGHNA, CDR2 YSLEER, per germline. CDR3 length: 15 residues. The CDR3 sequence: CASSQRRQSNYGYTF. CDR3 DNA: TGCGCCAGCAGCCAGAGGAGACAGTCCAACTATGGCTACACCTTC.

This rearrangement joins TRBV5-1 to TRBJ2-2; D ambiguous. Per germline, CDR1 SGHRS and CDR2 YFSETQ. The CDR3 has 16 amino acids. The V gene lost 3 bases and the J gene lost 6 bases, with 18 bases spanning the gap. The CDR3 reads CASSSFPVGEAGELFF. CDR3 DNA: TGCGCCAGCAGCTCTTTCCCGGTGGGTGAAGCCGGGGAGCTGTTTTTT. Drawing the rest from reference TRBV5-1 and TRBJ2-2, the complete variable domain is KAGVTQTPRYLIKTRGQQVTLSCSPISGHRSVSWYQQTPGQGLQFLFEYFSETQRNKGNFPGRFSGRQFSNSRSEMNVSTLELGDSALYLCASSSFPVGEAGELFFGEGSRLTVL.

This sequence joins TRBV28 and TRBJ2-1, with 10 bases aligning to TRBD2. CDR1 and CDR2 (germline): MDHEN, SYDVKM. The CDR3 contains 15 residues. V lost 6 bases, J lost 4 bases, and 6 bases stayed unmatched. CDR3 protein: CASRRAGGPYNEQFF. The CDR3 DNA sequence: TGTGCCAGCAGGCGAGCGGGGGGGCCGTACAATGAGCAGTTCTTC.

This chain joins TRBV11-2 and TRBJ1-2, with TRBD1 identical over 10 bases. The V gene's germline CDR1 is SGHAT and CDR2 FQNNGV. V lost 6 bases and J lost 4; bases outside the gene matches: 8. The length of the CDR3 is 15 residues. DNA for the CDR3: TGTGCCAGCAGGGGACAGGGGACACAATTCTATGGCTACACCTTC. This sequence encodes CASRGQGTQFYGYTF.

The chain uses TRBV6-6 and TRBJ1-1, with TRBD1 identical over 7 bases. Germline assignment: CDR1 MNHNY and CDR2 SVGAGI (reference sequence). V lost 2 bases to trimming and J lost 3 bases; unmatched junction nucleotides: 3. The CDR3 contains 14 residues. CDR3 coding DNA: TGTGCCAGCAGTTACACAGGGGATTACACTGAAGCTTTCTTT. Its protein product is CASSYTGDYTEAFF.

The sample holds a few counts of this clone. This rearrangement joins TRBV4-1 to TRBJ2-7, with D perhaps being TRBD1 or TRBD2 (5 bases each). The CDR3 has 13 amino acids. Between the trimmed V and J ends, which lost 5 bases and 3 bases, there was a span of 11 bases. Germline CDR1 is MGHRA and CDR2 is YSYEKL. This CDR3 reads CASSTGPGYEQYF. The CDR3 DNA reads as TGCGCCAGCAGCACGGGACCTGGCTACGAGCAGTACTTC.

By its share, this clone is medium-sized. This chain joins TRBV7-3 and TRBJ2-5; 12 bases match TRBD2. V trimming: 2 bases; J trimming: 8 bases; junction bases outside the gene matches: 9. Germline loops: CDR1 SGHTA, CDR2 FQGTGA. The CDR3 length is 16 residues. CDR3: CASSLVASGGANTQYF. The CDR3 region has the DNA TGTGCCAGCAGCTTAGTTGCTAGCGGGGGGGCCAATACCCAGTACTTC.